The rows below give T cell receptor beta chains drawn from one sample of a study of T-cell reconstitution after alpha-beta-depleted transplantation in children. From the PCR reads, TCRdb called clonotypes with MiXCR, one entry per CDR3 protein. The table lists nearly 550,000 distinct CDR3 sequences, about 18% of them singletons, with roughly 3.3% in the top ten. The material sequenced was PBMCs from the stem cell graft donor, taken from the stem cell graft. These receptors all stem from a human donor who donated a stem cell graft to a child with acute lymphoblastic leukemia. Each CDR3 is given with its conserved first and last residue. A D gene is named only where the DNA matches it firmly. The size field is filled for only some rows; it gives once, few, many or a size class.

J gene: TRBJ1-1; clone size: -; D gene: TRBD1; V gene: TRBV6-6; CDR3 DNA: TGTGCCTCCGGACAGGGAGACACTGAAGCTTTCTTT; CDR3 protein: CASGQGDTEAFF
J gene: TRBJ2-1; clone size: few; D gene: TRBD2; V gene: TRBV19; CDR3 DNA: TGTGCCAGTAGTATAGCGGCGGGAGGGCCGGTCTTC; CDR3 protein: CASSIAAGGPVF
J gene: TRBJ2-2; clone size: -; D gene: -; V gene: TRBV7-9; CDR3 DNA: TGTGCCAGCAGCCCACCAGTGGGCGGGGAGCTGTTTTTT; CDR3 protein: CASSPPVGGELFF
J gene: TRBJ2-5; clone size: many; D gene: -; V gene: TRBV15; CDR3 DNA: TGTGCCACCAGCAGAGATAAGGGGAAAGAGACCCAGTACTTC; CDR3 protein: CATSRDKGKETQYF
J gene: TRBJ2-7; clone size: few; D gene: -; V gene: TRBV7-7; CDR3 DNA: TGTGCCAGCAGCTTAGAGGAGGGGTACGAGCAGTACTTC; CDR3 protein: CASSLEEGYEQYF
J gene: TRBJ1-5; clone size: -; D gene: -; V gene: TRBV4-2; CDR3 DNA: TGTGCCAGCAGCTTAACGGGGGATAACAATCAGCCCCAGCATTTT; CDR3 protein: CASSLTGDNNQPQHF
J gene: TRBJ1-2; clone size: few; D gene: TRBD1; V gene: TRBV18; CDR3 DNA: TGTGCCAGCTCACCGGGACAGCAAGATGGCTACACCTTC; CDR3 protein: CASSPGQQDGYTF
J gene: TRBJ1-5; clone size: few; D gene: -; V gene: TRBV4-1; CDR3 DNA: TGCGCCAGCAGCCTCCCTGGGGGTTATCAGCCCCAGCATTTT; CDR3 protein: CASSLPGGYQPQHF
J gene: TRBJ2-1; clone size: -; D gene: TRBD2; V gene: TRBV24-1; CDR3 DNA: TGTGCCACCAGTGAACCCGGCACTAGCGGTTGGGACAATGAGCAGTTCTTC; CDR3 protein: CATSEPGTSGWDNEQFF
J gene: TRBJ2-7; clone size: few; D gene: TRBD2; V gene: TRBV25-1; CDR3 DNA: TGTGCCAGCAGTGAATATATTAGGGGAGGGCAGTGGGGCAACGAGCAGTACTTC; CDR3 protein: CASSEYIRGGQWGNEQYF
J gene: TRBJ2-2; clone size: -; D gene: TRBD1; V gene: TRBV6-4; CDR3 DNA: TGTGCCAGCAGTGACTCCCCGGGACAGGGGTTCACCGGGGAGCTGTTTTTT; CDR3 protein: CASSDSPGQGFTGELFF
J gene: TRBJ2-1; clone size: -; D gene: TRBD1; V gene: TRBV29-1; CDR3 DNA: TGCAGCGTTGAAAATGGGGGACAGAGAGAGCAGTTCTTC; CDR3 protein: CSVENGGQREQFF
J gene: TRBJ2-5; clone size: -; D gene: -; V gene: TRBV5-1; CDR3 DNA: TGCGCCAGCAGCTTGACGGGGGCGCGAAGAGAGACCCAGTACTTC; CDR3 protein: CASSLTGARRETQYF
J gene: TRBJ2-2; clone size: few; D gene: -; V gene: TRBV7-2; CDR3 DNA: TGTGCCAGCAGCAAAGATGGGGCCTACACCGGGGAGCTGTTTTTT; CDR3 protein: CASSKDGAYTGELFF
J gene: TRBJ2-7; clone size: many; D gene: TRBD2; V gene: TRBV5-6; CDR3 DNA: TGTGCCAGCAGCGGGACTAGCTACGAGCAGTACTTC; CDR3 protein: CASSGTSYEQYF
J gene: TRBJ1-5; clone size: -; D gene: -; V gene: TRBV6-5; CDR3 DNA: TGTGCCAGCAGTTACGACTGGAATCAGCCCCAGCATTTT; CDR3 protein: CASSYDWNQPQHF
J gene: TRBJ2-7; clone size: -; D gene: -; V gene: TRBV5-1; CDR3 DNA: TGCGCCAGCAGCTTAGTCAAAGGCGACGAGCAGTACTTC; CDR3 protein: CASSLVKGDEQYF
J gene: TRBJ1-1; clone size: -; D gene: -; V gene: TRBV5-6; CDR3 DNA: TGTGCCAGCAGCTGGCGACAGCTATACACTGAAGCTTTCTTT; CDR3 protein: CASSWRQLYTEAFF
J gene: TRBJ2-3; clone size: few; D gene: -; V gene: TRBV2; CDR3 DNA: TGTGCCAGCAGTGTCTGGACTCAGGGGGATACGCAGTATTTT; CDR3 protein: CASSVWTQGDTQYF
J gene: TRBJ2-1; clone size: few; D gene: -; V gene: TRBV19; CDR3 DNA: TGTGCCAGTAGTATAGGGACTTACTCCTACAATGAGCAGTTCTTC; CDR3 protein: CASSIGTYSYNEQFF
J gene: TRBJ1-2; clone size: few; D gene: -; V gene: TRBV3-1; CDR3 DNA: TGTGCCAGCAGCCAAGACCCCACGGACCATAATAACTATGGCTACACCTTC; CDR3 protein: CASSQDPTDHNNYGYTF
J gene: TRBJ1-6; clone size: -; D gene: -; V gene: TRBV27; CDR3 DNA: TGTGCCAGCAGGGGTTATCGGCTAGTTGAGCCCGCGTCACCCCTCCACTTT; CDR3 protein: CASRGYRLVEPASPLHF
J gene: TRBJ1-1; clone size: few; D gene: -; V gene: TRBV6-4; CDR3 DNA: TGTGCCAGCAGTGACAAGGCGAACACTGAAGCTTTCTTT; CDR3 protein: CASSDKANTEAFF
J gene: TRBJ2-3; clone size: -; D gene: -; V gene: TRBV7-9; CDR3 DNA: TGTGCCAGCAGCGGGAACAGGGCCACAGATACGCAGTATTTT; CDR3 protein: CASSGNRATDTQYF
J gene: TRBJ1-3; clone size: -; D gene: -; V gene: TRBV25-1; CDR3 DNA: TGTGCCAGCAGTGAATATGGGGGACTGAATGGAAACACCATATATTTT; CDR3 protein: CASSEYGGLNGNTIYF
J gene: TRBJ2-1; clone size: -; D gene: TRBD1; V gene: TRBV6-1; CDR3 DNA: TGTGCCAGCAGTGCCCGACCAGGGGGAACTCACAATGAGCAGTTCTTC; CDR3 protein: CASSARPGGTHNEQFF
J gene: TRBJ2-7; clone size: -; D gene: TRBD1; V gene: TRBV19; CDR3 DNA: TGTGCCAGTAAGTTCGCAGGGGGTAGTTCCTACGAGCAGTACTTC; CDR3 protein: CASKFAGGSSYEQYF
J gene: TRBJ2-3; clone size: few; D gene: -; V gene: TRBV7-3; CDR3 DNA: TGTGCCAGCAGCTTACTGGGGGCCTCAGGCACAGATACGCAGTATTTT; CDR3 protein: CASSLLGASGTDTQYF
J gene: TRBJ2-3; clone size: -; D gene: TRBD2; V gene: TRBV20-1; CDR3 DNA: TGCAGTGCGGGGACGGGGGGAATAGATACGCAGTATTTT; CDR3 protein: CSAGTGGIDTQYF
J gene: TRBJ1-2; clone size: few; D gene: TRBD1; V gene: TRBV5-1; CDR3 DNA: TGCGCCAGCAGCTTGTCTCGTCGGACAGGGTGGAGGGACTATGGCTACACCTTC; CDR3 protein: CASSLSRRTGWRDYGYTF
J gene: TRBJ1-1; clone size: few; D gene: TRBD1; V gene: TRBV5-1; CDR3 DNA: TGCGCCAGCAGCAGAGGACAGGGGTGGGCCACTGAAGCTTTCTTT; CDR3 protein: CASSRGQGWATEAFF
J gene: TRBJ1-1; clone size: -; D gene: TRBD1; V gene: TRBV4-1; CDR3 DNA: TGCGCCAGCAGCCAAGACGGCCAGGGGGCTGCTGAAGCTTTCTTT; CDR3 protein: CASSQDGQGAAEAFF
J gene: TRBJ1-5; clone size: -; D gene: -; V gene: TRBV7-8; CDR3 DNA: TGTGCCAGCAGCCAGTCCCGGGGCCGCAATCAGCCCCAGCATTTT; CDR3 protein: CASSQSRGRNQPQHF
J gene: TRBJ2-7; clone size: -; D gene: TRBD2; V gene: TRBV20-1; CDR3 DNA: TGCAGTGCGCGGGGAAGTAGCGGGAGGATCTACGAGCAGTACTTC; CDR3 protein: CSARGSSGRIYEQYF
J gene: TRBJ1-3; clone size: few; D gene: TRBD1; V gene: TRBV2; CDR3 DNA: TGTGCCAGCAGTGAAGCCCCCCCATACGGGACAGTAGGAAACACCATATATTTT; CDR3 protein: CASSEAPPYGTVGNTIYF
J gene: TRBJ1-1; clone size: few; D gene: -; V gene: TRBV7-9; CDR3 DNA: TGTGCCAGCGAAACTGGCACTGAAGCTTTCTTT; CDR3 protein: CASETGTEAFF
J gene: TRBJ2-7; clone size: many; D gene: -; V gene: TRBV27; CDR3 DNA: TGTGCCAGCAGTTTCGGTGCGCGGTACGAGCAGTACTTC; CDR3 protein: CASSFGARYEQYF
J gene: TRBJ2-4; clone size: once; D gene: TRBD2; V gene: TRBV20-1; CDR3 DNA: TGCTGTGCTTCCGGGACTAGCGGGATTCTTGACAAAAACATTCAGTACTTC; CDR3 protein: CCASGTSGILDKNIQYF
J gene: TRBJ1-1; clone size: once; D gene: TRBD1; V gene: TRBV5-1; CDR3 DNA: TGCGCCAGCAGCTGGCCTTACAGGGGAAGTTCCACTGAAGCTTTCTTT; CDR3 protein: CASSWPYRGSSTEAFF
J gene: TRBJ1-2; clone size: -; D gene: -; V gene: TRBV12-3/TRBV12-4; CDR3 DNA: TGTGCCAGTTGGAAGGGGGATGGCTACACCTTC; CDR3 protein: CASWKGDGYTF
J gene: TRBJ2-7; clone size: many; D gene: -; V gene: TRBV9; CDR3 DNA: TGTGCCAGCAGCGTAGATTGGGCAGGATACGAGCAGTACTTC; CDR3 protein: CASSVDWAGYEQYF
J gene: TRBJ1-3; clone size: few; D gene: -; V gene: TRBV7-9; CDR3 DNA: TGTGCCAGCAGCTTAGAAGATAGATACTCTGGAAACACCATATATTTT; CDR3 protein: CASSLEDRYSGNTIYF
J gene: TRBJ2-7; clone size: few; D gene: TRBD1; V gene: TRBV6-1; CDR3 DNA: TGTGCCAGCAGGGGGACAGGGCGGTACGAGCAGTACTTC; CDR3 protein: CASRGTGRYEQYF
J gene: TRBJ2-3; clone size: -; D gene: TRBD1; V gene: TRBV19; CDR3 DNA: TGTGCCAGTAGGTGGGACAGTCGCACAGATACGCAGTATTTT; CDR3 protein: CASRWDSRTDTQYF
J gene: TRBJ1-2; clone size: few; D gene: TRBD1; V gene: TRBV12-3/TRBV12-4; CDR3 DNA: TGTGCCAGCAGCGGGACAGGCTACTATGGCTACACCTTC; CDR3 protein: CASSGTGYYGYTF
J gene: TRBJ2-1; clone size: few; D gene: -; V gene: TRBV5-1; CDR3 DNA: TGCGCCAGCAGCTTGGGGGGCCCCAATTACAATGAGCAGTTCTTC; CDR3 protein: CASSLGGPNYNEQFF
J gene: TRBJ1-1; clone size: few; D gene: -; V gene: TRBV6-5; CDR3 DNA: TGTGCCAGCAGTTACTCGAGACAGATGAACACTGAAGCTTTCTTT; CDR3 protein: CASSYSRQMNTEAFF
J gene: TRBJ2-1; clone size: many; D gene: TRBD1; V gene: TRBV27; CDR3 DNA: TGTGCCAGCAGACTAATGGGACAGTACTACAATGAGCAGTTCTTC; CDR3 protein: CASRLMGQYYNEQFF
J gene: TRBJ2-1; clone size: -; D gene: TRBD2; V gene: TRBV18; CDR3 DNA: TGTGCCAGCTCACCACCCCTAGCGGACTACAATGAGCAGTTCTTC; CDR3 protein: CASSPPLADYNEQFF
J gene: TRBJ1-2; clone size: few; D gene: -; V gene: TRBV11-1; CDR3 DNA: TGTGCCAGCAGCATATACGCAGGGGTACGCTACACCTTC; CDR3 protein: CASSIYAGVRYTF
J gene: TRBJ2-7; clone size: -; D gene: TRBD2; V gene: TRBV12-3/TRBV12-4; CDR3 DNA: TGTGCCAGCAGGTCTCGCCCGACGGACATCGGAGCGGGACTGTTCTACGAGCAGTACTTC; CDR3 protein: CASRSRPTDIGAGLFYEQYF
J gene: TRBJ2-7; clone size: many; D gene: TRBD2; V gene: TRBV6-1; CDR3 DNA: TGTGCCAGCAGTGGACTAGCGGGAGGGAGCGAGCAGTACTTC; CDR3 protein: CASSGLAGGSEQYF
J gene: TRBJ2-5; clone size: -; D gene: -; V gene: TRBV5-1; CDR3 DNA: TGCGCCAGCAGCTTGGTGGCGAAGGCATTAACTAAAGAGACCCAGTACTTC; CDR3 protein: CASSLVAKALTKETQYF
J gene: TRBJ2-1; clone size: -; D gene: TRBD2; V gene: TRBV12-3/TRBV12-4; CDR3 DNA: TGTGCCAGCAGCCCGGGACTATCCTTACATGAGCAGTTCTTC; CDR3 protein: CASSPGLSLHEQFF
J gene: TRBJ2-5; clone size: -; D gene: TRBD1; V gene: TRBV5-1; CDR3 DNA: TGCGCCAGCAGCTTCTATGGACAGGGAGAGACCCAGTACTTC; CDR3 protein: CASSFYGQGETQYF
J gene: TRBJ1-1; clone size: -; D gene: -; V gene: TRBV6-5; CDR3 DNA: TGTGCCACCGGCTGGGGGAACACTGAAGCTTTCTTT; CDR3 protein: CATGWGNTEAFF
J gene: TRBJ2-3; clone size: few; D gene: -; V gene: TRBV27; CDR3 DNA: TGTGCCAGCAGTTCCCATTTGTCAGGGACAGATACGCAGTATTTT; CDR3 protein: CASSSHLSGTDTQYF
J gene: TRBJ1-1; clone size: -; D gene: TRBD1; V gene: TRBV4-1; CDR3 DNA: TGCGCCAGCAGCCAAGATTCACGGACAGGGATGATGACAGCTTTCTTT; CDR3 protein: CASSQDSRTGMMTAFF
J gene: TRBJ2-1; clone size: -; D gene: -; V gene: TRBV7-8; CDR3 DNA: TGTGCCAGCGAGGGGGGAGGGCCTTGGGATGAGCAGTTCTTC; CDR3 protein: CASEGGGPWDEQFF